Listed below are T cell receptor beta chains from one sample, sequenced in a study of post-analysis software for immune sequencing data. TCRdb reanalysed the PCR reads using MiXCR and keeps one entry per CDR3 protein. The sample consists of hundreds of thousands of distinct CDR3 sequences, less than 45% of them appearing once. The sequenced material came from blood. The receptors derive from a girl under 18 with multiple sclerosis. Both conserved end residues are part of each CDR3.

V	J	CDR3
TRBV7-6	TRBJ2-5	CASSSQRETQYF
TRBV29-1	TRBJ2-5	CSVGLAGVPRKETQYF
TRBV19	TRBJ1-2	CASSIRSEDYGYTF
TRBV4-2	TRBJ2-3	CASSQVVSSDTQYF
TRBV20-1	TRBJ2-3	CSASTRGITDTQYF
TRBV7-6	TRBJ1-1	CASSLGQKNTEAFF
TRBV4-2	TRBJ1-6	CASSQDRTGRSPPLHF
TRBV6-5	TRBJ1-2	CASSYSPGTFYGYTF
TRBV11-2	TRBJ2-5	CASSLEWNSGVETQYF
TRBV7-2	TRBJ1-2	CASSLAKDYGYTF
TRBV6-1	TRBJ1-1	CASSELTEAFF
TRBV5-5	TRBJ1-2	CASSLMSGPNYGYTF
TRBV5-1	TRBJ2-5	CASSLVFSLNRQETQYF
TRBV28	TRBJ2-7	CASSLASGAPYEQYF
TRBV25-1	TRBJ2-7	CASSEPGEAYEQYF
TRBV20-1	TRBJ2-1	CSASPWTSVYNEQFF
TRBV7-9	TRBJ2-1	CASSPGTRNEQFF